This TCR beta chain derives from a study of control samples from healthy donors and cancer patients. The method was immunoSEQ multiplex PCR; TCRdb's version includes in-frame clones alone and lacks a portion of them. Among around 130,000 clones, around 90% were seen once, and the ten largest hold roughly 2.5%. Trimming pared 0 bases from V and 0 bases from J, leaving 6 bases between. CDR3 size: 16 residues. The germline CDR1 and CDR2 sequences are KGHSH and LQKENI. This clonotype was sampled from a young man in good health. J is TRBJ2-6 and V is TRBV18; TRBD2 is a possible D gene (5 bases). Sequenced: blood. CDR3 bases: TGTGCCAGCTCACCACCGGGGAGCTCTGGGGCCAACGTCCTGACTTTC. Its translation is CASSPPGSSGANVLTF.